The sequence of this T cell receptor beta chain was determined in a study of shared clonotypes between healthy human individuals. Study in general: For every donor, three CD4 naive, three CD4 memory, two CD8 naive and one CD8 memory plates were used.

CDR1 is MNHEY and CDR2 is SMNVEV in the germline V gene (reference sequence). The CDR3 contains 14 residues. Trimming cost V 6 bases and J 6 bases, with 18 bases left between them. Measured with immunoSEQ multiplex PCR; TCRdb has only the in-frame clones, and not every one. The data contain 900,000 to 1,200,000 clones, about 84% of them singletons. Study findings and constraints: Investigators expected sequencing depth to affect clonotype sharing among donors. A generally larger estimated richness was seen in naive subsets than in memory subsets.

On this clone: No antigen is known for it.

This TCR came from a young man in good health. Some clones in this sample may be carry-over from other donors' samples. Input material: memory CD4+ T cells from PBMCs. Subset in this sample: CD45RA-negative fraction. The rearrangement links TRBV27 to TRBJ2-7, with D perhaps matching TRBD1 or TRBD2 (5 bases each). DNA of the CDR3: TGTGCCAGCAGCTCGTGGGCAGGGACCGCCGAGCAGTACTTC. Translation gives CASSSWAGTAEQYF.